This T cell receptor (beta chain) was captured by sequencing in a study of blood T cell repertoires in COVID-19. Study-wide context: Samples of COVID-19 (acute and convalescent) were obtained from the United States, Italy and Spain. Sources were T cells, B-cell-depleted T cells, or PBMCs; the material itself was cDNA or gDNA.

With 7 bases clipped from V and 4 bases from J, the junction kept 7 bases outside the gene matches. The CDR3 has 14 residues. The germline V gene encodes CDR1 MNHNS and CDR2 SASEGT. In the original processing: The assay estimated nucleated cells by amplifying reference gene primers. This table comes from immunoSEQ multiplex PCR, and its TCRdb copy is limited to in-frame clones, with some not included. V and J calls and clone size follow that table, whereas D and trimming were derived from the DNA. Among some 58,000 clones, about 83% were seen once, and the ten largest hold less than 4%. The source material was peripheral blood. The chain links TRBV6-1 to TRBJ2-7; 10 bases are a match to TRBD1. The TCR sequence derives from a man aged 50-60 years with acute or convalescent COVID-19. CDR3 in amino acids: CASKRGQGNYEQYF. The CDR3 DNA is TGTGCCAGCAAGAGGGGACAGGGGAATTACGAGCAGTACTTC.